Listed below are T cell receptor beta chains from one sample, sequenced in a study of blood T cell repertoires in COVID-19. Repertoires were generated with immunoSEQ multiplex PCR, while TCRdb's copy carries only in-frame clones and drops some. The sample gives fewer than 300,000 clones, over 75% of which show up once; around 7.8% is in the top ten. Sequences were obtained from peripheral blood. The receptors were sampled from a human donor in a cohort sampled during active COVID-19. Both conserved end residues are part of each CDR3. The D gene is left open where the match is weak. Size is stated for part of the rows, as once, few or many counts, or as a class when the clone is expanded.

clone_size	v_call	d_call	cdr3_length	j_call	cdr3_aa	cdr3_nt
-	TRBV29-1	TRBD1	15	TRBJ1-1	CSVDRGRVSFSEAFF	TGCAGCGTTGACAGGGGGCGGGTTTCTTTCTCTGAAGCTTTCTTT
few	TRBV6-5	-	15	TRBJ1-1	CASSYSKQGRTEAFF	TGTGCCAGCAGTTACTCGAAACAGGGTCGCACTGAAGCTTTCTTT
few	TRBV2	TRBD2	15	TRBJ2-1	CASSFELAGTNEQFF	TGTGCCAGCAGTTTCGAACTAGCGGGAACGAATGAGCAGTTCTTC
-	TRBV9	TRBD2	15	TRBJ2-7	CASSVGLASAYEQYF	TGTGCCAGCAGCGTCGGACTAGCGAGCGCCTACGAGCAGTACTTC
-	TRBV14	-	15	TRBJ2-1	CASSQVTGKVNEQFF	TGTGCCAGCAGCCAAGTGACGGGGAAGGTGAATGAGCAGTTCTTC
-	TRBV11-2	-	14	TRBJ2-1	CASSAAFFYNEQFF	TGTGCCAGCAGTGCGGCCTTCTTCTACAATGAGCAGTTCTTC
-	TRBV6-1	-	14	TRBJ2-7	CASSETTDRYEQYF	TGTGCCAGCAGTGAAACGACAGACCGGTACGAGCAGTACTTC
-	TRBV25-1	-	16	TRBJ1-1	CASSATFGGVGTEAFF	TGTGCCAGCAGTGCCACCTTCGGGGGAGTAGGCACTGAAGCTTTCTTT
-	TRBV2	-	12	TRBJ2-4	CASSEWGSRGYF	TGTGCCAGCAGCGAATGGGGAAGCAGGGGGTACTTC
-	TRBV24-1	-	13	TRBJ2-5	CATSELSGETQYF	TGTGCCACCAGTGAACTATCGGGAGAGACCCAGTACTTC
-	TRBV9	-	13	TRBJ2-5	CASSVYSFQDQYF	TGTGCCAGCAGCGTATACTCTTTTCAGGACCAGTACTTC
-	TRBV5-4	TRBD2	15	TRBJ2-1	CASSIPGLAGNEQFF	TGTGCCAGCAGCATCCCGGGACTAGCGGGGAATGAGCAGTTCTTC
once	TRBV4-1	-	15	TRBJ2-7	CASSQVPPPPYEQYF	TGCGCCAGCAGCCAAGTTCCCCCCCCTCCCTACGAGCAGTACTTC
-	TRBV5-6	-	16	TRBJ2-1	CASSSIRGALYNEQFF	TGTGCCAGCAGCTCTATCCGCGGGGCCCTCTACAATGAGCAGTTCTTC
-	TRBV12-2	-	15	TRBJ2-7	CASRLGTSGSYEQYF	TGTGCAAGTCGCTTAGGGACTAGCGGGAGCTACGAGCAGTACTTC
-	TRBV7-2	TRBD1	14	TRBJ2-5	CASSPRGPQETQYF	TGTGCCAGCTCTCCTAGGGGGCCCCAAGAGACCCAGTACTTC
-	TRBV29-1	-	11	TRBJ2-5	CSVGKQETQYF	TGCAGCGTTGGTAAACAAGAGACCCAGTACTTC
-	TRBV15	-	14	TRBJ2-1	CATSRTSTGTEQFF	TGTGCCACCAGCAGAACTTCTACCGGGACAGAGCAGTTCTTC
few	TRBV5-6	TRBD1	13	TRBJ1-1	CASSLARGREAFF	TGTGCCAGCAGCTTGGCCAGGGGGCGTGAGGCTTTCTTT
-	TRBV18	TRBD1	12	TRBJ2-7	CASSRTGGEQYF	TGTGCCAGCTCACGGACAGGGGGAGAGCAGTACTTC
medium-sized	TRBV7-6	-	16	TRBJ1-2	CASSSAGLATNYGYTF	TGTGCCAGCAGCTCCGCGGGGTTAGCTACTAACTATGGCTACACCTTC
-	TRBV28	TRBD1	14	TRBJ1-6	CASSGAGGISPLHF	TGTGCCAGTTCTGGGGCAGGGGGCATTTCACCCCTCCACTTT
-	TRBV9	TRBD1	13	TRBJ1-6	CASSVGQGAPLHF	TGTGCCAGCAGCGTCGGACAGGGCGCACCCCTCCACTTT
-	TRBV5-1	-	12	TRBJ1-3	CASSFEGDTIYF	TGCGCCAGCAGCTTCGAAGGGGACACCATATATTTT
-	TRBV5-4	-	14	TRBJ1-2	CASSLRAGNYGYTF	TGTGCCAGCAGCTTGAGGGCAGGGAACTATGGCTACACCTTC
-	TRBV5-1	TRBD1	15	TRBJ1-5	CASSLGQGMGQPQHF	TGCGCCAGCAGCTTGGGACAGGGGATGGGTCAGCCCCAGCATTTT
-	TRBV11-2	-	13	TRBJ1-1	CASSLLMNTEAFF	TGTGCCAGCAGCCTACTCATGAACACTGAAGCTTTCTTT